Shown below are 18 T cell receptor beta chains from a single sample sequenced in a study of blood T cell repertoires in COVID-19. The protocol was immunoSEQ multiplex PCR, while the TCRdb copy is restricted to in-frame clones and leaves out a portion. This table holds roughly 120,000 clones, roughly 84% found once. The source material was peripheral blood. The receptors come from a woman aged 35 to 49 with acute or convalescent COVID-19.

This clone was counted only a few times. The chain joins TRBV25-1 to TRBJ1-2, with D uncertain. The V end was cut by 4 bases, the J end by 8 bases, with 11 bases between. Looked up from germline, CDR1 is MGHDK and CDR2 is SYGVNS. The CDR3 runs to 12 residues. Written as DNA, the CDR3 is TGTGCCAGCAGTGCTCGACAAGGCGGCTACACCTTC. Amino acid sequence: CASSARQGGYTF.

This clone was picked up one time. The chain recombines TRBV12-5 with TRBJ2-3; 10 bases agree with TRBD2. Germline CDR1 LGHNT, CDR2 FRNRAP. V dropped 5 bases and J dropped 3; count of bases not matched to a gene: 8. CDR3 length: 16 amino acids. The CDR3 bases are TGTGCTAGTGGTCCCCCTAGCGGGGGAAGGACAGATACGCAGTATTTT. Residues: CASGPPSGGRTDTQYF.

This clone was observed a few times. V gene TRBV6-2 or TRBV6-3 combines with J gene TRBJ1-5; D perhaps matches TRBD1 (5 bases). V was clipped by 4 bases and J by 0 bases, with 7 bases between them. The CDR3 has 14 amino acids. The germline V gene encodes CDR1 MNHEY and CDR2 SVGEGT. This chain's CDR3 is CASSWGGSNQPQHF. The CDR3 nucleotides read TGTGCCAGCAGTTGGGGGGGTAGCAATCAGCCCCAGCATTTT.

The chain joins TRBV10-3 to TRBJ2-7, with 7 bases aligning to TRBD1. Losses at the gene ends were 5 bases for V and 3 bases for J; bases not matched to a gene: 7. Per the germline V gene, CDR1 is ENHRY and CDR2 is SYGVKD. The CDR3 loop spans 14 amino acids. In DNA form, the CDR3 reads TGTGCCATCAGTCAGGGGGACAGAGGCTACGAGCAGTACTTC. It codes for CAISQGDRGYEQYF.

The CDR3 DNA sequence: TGTGCCAGCAGCCTCGGGACAGGGACTAACTATGGCTACACCTTC. Its translation is CASSLGTGTNYGYTF. The chain employs TRBV3-1 (or the pseudogene TRBV3-2) and TRBJ1-2; 9 bases map to TRBD1. The CDR3 runs to 15 residues. Trimming took 4 bases from V and 0 from J; bases not matched to a gene: 3. Germline V lookup: CDR1 LGHDT, CDR2 YNNKEL (reference sequence).

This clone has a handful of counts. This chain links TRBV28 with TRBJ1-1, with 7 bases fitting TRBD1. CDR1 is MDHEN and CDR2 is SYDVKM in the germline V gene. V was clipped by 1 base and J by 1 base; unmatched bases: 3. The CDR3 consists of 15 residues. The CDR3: CASSLSDRENTEAFF. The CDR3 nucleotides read TGTGCCAGCAGTTTATCCGACAGGGAGAACACTGAAGCTTTCTTT.

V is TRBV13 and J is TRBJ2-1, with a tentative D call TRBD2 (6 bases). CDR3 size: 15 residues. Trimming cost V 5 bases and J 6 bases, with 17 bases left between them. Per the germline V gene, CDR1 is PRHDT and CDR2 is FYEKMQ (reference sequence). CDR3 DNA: TGTGCCAGCAGCCTAAACTACCGGGACTCCAATGAGCAGTTCTTC. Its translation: CASSLNYRDSNEQFF.

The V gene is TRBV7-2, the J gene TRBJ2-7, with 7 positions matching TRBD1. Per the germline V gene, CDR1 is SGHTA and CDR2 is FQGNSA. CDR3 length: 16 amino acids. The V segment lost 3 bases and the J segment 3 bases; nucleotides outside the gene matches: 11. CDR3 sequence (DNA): TGTGCCAGCAGCTTTTCTTCCGGGGCAGGGGGCTACGAGCAGTACTTC. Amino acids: CASSFSSGAGGYEQYF.

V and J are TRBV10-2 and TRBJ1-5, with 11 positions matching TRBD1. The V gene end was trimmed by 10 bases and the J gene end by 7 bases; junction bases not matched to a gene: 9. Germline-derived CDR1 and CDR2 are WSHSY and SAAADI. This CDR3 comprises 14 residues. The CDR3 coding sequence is TGCGCCACGCTGGACAGGGGGCGCGGACAGCCCCAGCATTTT. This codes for CATLDRGRGQPQHF.

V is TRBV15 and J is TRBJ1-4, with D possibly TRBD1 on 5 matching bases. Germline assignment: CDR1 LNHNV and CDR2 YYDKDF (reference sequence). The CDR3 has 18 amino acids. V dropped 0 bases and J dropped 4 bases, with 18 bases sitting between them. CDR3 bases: TGTGCCACCAGCAGAGACTACGGGGGTGGGCGGATTAATGAAAAACTGTTTTTT. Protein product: CATSRDYGGGRINEKLFF.

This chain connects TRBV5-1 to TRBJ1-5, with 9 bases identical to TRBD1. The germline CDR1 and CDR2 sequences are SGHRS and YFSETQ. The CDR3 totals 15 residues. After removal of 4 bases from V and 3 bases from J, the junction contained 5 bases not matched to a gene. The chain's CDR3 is CASSDTGGFNQPQHF. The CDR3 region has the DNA TGCGCCAGCAGCGATACAGGGGGCTTCAATCAGCCCCAGCATTTT.

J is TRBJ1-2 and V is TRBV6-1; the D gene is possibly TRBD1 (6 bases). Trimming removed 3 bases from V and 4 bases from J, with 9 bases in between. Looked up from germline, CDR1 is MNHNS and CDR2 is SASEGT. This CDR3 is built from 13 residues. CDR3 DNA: TGTGCCAGCAGTGATAAAGGGGGCTATGGCTACACCTTC. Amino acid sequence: CASSDKGGYGYTF.

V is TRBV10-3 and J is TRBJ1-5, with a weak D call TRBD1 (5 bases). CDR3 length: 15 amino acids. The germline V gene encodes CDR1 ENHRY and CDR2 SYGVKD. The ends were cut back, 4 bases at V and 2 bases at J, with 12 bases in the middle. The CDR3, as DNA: TGTGCCATCAGTGTTGCAGGGTCGGGCAATCAGCCCCAGCATTTT. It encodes CAISVAGSGNQPQHF.

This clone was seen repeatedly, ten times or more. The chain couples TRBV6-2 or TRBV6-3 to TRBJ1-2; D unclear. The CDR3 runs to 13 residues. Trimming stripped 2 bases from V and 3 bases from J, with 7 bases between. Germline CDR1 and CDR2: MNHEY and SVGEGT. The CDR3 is CASSYAADYGYTF. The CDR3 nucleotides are TGTGCCAGCAGTTACGCGGCAGACTATGGCTACACCTTC.

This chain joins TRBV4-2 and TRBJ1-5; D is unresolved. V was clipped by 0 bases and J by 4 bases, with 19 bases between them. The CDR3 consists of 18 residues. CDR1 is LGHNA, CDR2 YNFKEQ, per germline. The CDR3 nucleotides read TGTGCCAGCAGCCAAGATTTACTCCGCGGGGTTGGGAATCAGCCCCAGCATTTT. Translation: CASSQDLLRGVGNQPQHF.

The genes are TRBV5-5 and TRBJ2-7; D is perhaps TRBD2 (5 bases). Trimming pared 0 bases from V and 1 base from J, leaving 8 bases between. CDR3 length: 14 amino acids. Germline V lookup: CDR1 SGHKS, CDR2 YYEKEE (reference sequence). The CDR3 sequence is CASSLVEGSYEQYF. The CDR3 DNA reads TGTGCCAGCAGCTTGGTTGAGGGATCCTACGAGCAGTACTTC.

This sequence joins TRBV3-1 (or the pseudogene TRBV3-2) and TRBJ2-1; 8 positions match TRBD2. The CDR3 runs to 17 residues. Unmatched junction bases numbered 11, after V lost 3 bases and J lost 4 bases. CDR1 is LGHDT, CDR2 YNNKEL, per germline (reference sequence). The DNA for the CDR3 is TGTGCCAGCAGCCACTACCGCGGGGGGCCTGGGTACAATGAGCAGTTCTTC. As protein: CASSHYRGGPGYNEQFF.

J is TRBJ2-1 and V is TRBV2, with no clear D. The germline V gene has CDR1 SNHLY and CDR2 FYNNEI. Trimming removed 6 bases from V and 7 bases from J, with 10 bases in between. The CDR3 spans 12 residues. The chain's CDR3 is CASSLLRNEQFF. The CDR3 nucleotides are TGTGCCAGCAGCCTCCTCAGGAATGAGCAGTTCTTC.